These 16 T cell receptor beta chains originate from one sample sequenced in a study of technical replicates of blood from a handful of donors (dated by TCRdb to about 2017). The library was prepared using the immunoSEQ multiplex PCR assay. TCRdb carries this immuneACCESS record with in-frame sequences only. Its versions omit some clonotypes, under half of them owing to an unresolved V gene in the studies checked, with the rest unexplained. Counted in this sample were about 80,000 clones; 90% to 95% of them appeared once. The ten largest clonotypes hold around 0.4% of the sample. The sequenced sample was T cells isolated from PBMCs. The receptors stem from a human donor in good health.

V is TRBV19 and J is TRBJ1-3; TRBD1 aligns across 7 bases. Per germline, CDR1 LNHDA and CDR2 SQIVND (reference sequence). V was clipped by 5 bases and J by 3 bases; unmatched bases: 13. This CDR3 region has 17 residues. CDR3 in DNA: TGTGCCAGTAGTCTTCAAAGAGACAGGGAAGATGGAAACACCATATATTTT. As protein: CASSLQRDREDGNTIYF.

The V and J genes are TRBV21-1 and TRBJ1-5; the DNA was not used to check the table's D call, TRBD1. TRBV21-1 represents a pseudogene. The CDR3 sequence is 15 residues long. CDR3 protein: CASSSNRGLDQPQHF. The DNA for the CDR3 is TGTGCCAGCAGCTCCAACAGGGGGCTCGATCAGCCCCAGCATTTT.

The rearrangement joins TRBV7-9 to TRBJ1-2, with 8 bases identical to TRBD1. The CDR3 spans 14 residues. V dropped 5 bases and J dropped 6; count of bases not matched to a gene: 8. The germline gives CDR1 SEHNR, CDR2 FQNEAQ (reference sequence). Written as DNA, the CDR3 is TGTGCCAGCAGCCCGTCCGACAGGGGAAATGGCTACACCTTC. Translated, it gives CASSPSDRGNGYTF.

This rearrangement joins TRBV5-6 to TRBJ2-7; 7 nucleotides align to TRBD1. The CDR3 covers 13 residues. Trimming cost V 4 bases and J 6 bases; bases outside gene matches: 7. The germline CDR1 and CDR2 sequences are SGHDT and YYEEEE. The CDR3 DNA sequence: TGTGCCAGCAGCCTGACAGGGTATGGCGAGCAGTACTTC. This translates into CASSLTGYGEQYF.

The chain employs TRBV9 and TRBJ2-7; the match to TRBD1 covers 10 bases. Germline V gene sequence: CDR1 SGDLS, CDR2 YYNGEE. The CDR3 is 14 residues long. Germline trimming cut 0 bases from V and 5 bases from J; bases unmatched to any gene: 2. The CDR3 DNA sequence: TGTGCCAGCAGCGTAGGCGGACAGGGGGACGAGCAGTACTTC. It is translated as CASSVGGQGDEQYF.

The CDR3 here is CASSMAGGGTYGYTF. The DNA of the CDR3 is TGTGCCAGCAGCATGGCTGGGGGAGGCACCTATGGCTACACCTTC. The chain joins TRBV9 to TRBJ1-2, with D possibly TRBD1 on 5 matching bases. CDR3 size: 15 residues. V gave up 4 bases and J gave up 4 bases, with 17 bases separating them. CDR1 is SGDLS and CDR2 is YYNGEE in the germline V gene.

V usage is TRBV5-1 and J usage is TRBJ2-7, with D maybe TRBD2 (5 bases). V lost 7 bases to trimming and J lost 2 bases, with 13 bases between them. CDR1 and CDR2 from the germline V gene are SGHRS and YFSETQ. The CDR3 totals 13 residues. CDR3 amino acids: CASYRSEPYEQYF. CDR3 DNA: TGCGCCAGCTATCGTAGCGAACCCTACGAGCAGTACTTC.

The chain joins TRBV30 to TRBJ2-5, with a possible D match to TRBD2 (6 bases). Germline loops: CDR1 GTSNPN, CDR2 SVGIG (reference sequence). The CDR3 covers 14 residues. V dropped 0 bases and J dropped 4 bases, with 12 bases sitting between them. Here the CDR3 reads CAWSVRRVGETQYF. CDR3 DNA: TGTGCCTGGAGTGTACGGAGGGTTGGAGAGACCCAGTACTTC.

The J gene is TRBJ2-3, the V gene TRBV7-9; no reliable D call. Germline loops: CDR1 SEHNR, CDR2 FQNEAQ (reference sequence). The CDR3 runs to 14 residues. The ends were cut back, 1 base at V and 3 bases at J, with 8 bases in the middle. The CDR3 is CASSLGSLTDTQYF. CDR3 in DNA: TGTGCCAGCAGCTTAGGGTCTCTAACAGATACGCAGTATTTT.

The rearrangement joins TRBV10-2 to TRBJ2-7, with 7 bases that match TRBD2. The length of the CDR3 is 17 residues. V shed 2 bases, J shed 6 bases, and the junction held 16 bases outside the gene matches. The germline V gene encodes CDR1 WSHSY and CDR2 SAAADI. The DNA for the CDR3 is TGCGCCAGCAGTGAGATGGGGCGGGGGAAGAAGGGGATCGAGCAGTACTTC. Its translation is CASSEMGRGKKGIEQYF.

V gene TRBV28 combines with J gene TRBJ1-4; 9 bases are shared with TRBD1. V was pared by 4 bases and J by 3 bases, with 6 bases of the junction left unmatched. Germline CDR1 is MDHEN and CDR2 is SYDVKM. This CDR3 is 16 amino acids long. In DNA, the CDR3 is TGTGCCAGCAGTTCCACAGGGGGCCAGGCTAATGAAAAACTGTTTTTT. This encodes CASSSTGGQANEKLFF.

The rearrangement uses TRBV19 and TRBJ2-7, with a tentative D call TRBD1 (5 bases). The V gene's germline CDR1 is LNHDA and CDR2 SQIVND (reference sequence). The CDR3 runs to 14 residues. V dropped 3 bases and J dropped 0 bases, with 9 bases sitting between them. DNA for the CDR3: TGTGCCAGTAGTATGACAGCATTCTCCTACGAGCAGTACTTC. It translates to CASSMTAFSYEQYF.

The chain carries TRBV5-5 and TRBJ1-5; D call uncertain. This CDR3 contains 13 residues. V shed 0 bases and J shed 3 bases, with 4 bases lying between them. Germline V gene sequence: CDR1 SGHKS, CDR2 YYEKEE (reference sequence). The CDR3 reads CASSLASNQPQHF. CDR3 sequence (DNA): TGTGCCAGCAGCTTGGCCTCCAATCAGCCCCAGCATTTT.

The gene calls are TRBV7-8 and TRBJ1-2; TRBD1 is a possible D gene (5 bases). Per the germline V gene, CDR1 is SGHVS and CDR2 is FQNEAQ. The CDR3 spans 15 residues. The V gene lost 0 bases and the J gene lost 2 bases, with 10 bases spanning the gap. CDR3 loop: CASSLARTTNYGYTF. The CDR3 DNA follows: TGTGCCAGCAGCTTAGCGCGGACAACGAACTATGGCTACACCTTC.

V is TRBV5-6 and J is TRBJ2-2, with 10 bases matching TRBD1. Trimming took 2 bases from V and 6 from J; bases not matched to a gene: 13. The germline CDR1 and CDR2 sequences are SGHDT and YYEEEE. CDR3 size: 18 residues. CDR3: CASSLIIPDRGFAGELFF. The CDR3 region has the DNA TGTGCCAGCAGCTTAATAATCCCGGACAGGGGGTTTGCCGGGGAGCTGTTTTTT.

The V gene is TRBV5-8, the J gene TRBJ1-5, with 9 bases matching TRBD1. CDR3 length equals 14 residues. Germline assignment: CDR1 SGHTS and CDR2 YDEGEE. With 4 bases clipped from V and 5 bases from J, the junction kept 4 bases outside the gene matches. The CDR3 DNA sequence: TGTGCCAGCAGCCGGGACAGGGTCTATCAGCCCCAGCATTTT. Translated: CASSRDRVYQPQHF.